A single T cell receptor beta chain is shown here with its context. The data were obtained in a study of blood T cell repertoires in COVID-19. For the study at large: Italy, Spain and the United States were the sources of the convalescent and acute COVID-19 samples.

Only in-frame clones appear in the TCRdb table, and some are missing; sequencing was by immunoSEQ multiplex PCR. The sample records some 160,000 clones, approximately 80% being singletons. The CDR3 totals 18 residues. After removal of 4 bases from V and 1 base from J, the junction contained 9 bases not matched to a gene. Germline V gives CDR1 SGHRS, CDR2 YFSETQ. J is TRBJ2-5 and V is TRBV5-1, with 14 bases lining up with TRBD2. The TCR originated in a woman aged 55 to 70 who had recovered from COVID-19. Source material: PBMCs or T cells enriched from blood (not recorded which). CDR3 sequence reads: CASSRLGLAGGFQETQYF. CDR3 DNA sequence: TGCGCCAGCAGCCGGTTAGGACTAGCGGGGGGCTTCCAAGAGACCCAGTACTTC.